The present entry profiles one T cell receptor (beta chain) with its context. This sample was included in a study of regulatory T cells in long-lasting Graves disease. Regarding time point: newly diagnosed GD, antithyroid drugs for less than 3 months. PBMC-extracted RNA yielded the TCR library. Building the TCR beta libraries relied on iRepertoire HTBI primers, and CDR3 regions underwent Arm-PCR. Each CDR3 protein gets one entry after TCRdb re-called the multiplex PCR reads with MiXCR. The profile shows approximately 390,000 distinct CDR3 sequences, around 15% of them singletons. Separately, the same data were catalogued under a study of T cells in Graves' hyperthyroidism and ophthalmopathy.

This sample comprised peripheral blood mononuclear cells (PBMCs), obtained at new diagnosis, from a patient treated with antithyroid drugs. The TCR was taken from a woman aged 18 to 35 with Graves disease.

CDR3 loop: CSVGYGTGGAGTEAFF. CDR3 in DNA: TGCAGCGTTGGCTATGGGACAGGGGGCGCGGGCACTGAAGCTTTCTTT. The chain uses TRBV29-1 and TRBJ1-1; 12 bases line up with TRBD1. The CDR3 has 16 residues. With 4 bases clipped from V and 4 bases from J, the junction kept 10 bases outside the gene matches. Germline lookup yields CDR1 SQVTM and CDR2 ANQGSEA. The whole variable domain, filled in from reference TRBV29-1 and TRBJ1-1, reads SAVISQKPSRDICQRGTSLTIQCQVDSQVTMMFWYRQQPGQSLTLIATANQGSEATYESGFVIDKFPISRPNLTFSTLTVSNMSPEDSSIYLCSVGYGTGGAGTEAFFGQGTRLTVV.